These 23 T cell receptor beta chains came from one sample sequenced in a study of OX40 agonist ivuxolimab in advanced cancers. Library preparation employed the immunoSEQ multiplex PCR assay. TCRdb limited this immuneACCESS table to in-frame rearrangements with V and J called. A share of clones is missing; checked studies link under half to unresolved V genes, and the rest is unexplained. The sample has over 30,000 clones on record, around 82% of them singletons. The top ten clones comprise around 1.9% of the sample. Specimen: CD4+ or CD8+ T cells sorted from blood, collected in a trial of the OX40 agonist ivuxolimab. Receptor source: an adult with an advanced solid tumor such as melanoma, head and neck, liver or kidney cancer.

V usage is TRBV10-3 and J usage is TRBJ1-3, with 12 bases that match TRBD1. Germline V CDR1 and CDR2: ENHRY, SYGVKD. Germline trimming cut 6 bases from V and 3 bases from J; bases unmatched to any gene: 3. The CDR3 has 15 amino acids. The CDR3 DNA sequence: TGTGCCATCAGGGGACAGGGGGCATTTGGAAACACCATATATTTT. It specifies CAIRGQGAFGNTIYF.

The chain uses TRBV19 and TRBJ1-2, with D possibly matching TRBD1 (5 bases). The CDR3 contains 15 residues. The V gene lost 1 base and the J gene lost 4 bases, with 13 bases spanning the gap. Germline CDR1 and CDR2: LNHDA and SQIVND (reference sequence). The CDR3 sequence: CASSIGQGGAYGYTF. CDR3 sequence (DNA): TGTGCCAGTAGTATAGGCCAGGGAGGGGCCTATGGCTACACCTTC. The full variable domain, its missing parts supplied by reference TRBV19 and TRBJ1-2, is DGGITQSPKYLFRKEGQNVTLSCEQNLNHDAMYWYRQDPGQGLRLIYYSQIVNDFQKGDIAEGYSVSREKKESFPLTVTSAQKNPTAFYLCASSIGQGGAYGYTFGSGTRLTVV.

This clone was observed once. The chain recombines TRBV7-2 with TRBJ2-3; no firm D call. The V gene's germline CDR1 is SGHTA and CDR2 FQGNSA. V was clipped by 3 bases and J by 0 bases, with 1 base between them. The CDR3 has 12 amino acids. This CDR3 is CASSLSTDTQYF. Here the CDR3 DNA reads TGTGCCAGCAGCTTGAGCACAGATACGCAGTATTTT.

This CDR3 reads CASSLTGVDQPQHF. The CDR3 nucleotides are TGTGCCAGCAGCTTGACGGGGGTGGATCAGCCCCAGCATTTT. The chain carries TRBV5-5 and TRBJ1-5; a weak D match, TRBD1 (5 bases). Trimming cost V 1 base and J 5 bases, with 10 bases left between them. CDR3 size: 14 residues. The germline V gene has CDR1 SGHKS and CDR2 YYEKEE (reference sequence).

The chain links TRBV4-2 to TRBJ2-1, with D perhaps TRBD1 or TRBD2 (5 bases each). Trimming took off 4 bases at V and 7 bases at J, with 14 bases between the two ends. The CDR3 runs to 14 residues. Germline values: CDR1 LGHNA, CDR2 YNFKEQ. CDR3: CASSPSVGENEQFF. The CDR3 coding sequence is TGTGCCAGCAGCCCATCCGTGGGGGAAAATGAGCAGTTCTTC.

The CDR3 sequence: CAWTKDRSSPLHF. The CDR3, as DNA: TGTGCCTGGACTAAGGACAGGTCTTCACCCCTCCACTTT. The rearrangement links TRBV30 to TRBJ1-6; 7 positions match TRBD1. CDR1 GTSNPN and CDR2 SVGIG come from the germline V gene (reference sequence). The V segment lost 4 bases and the J segment 9 bases; nucleotides outside the gene matches: 6. The CDR3 spans 13 residues. Filled out from reference TRBV30 and TRBJ1-6, the complete variable domain reads SQTIHQWPATLVQPVGSPLSLECTVEGTSNPNLYWYRQAAGRGLQLLFYSVGIGQISSEVPQNLSASRPQDRQFILSSKKLLLSDSGFYLCAWTKDRSSPLHFGNGTRLTVT.

V gene TRBV2 combines with J gene TRBJ1-3; D perhaps matches TRBD1 (5 bases). Trimming cost V 5 bases and J 0 bases, with 11 bases left between them. The CDR3 is 15 residues long. The germline V gene encodes CDR1 SNHLY and CDR2 FYNNEI. The CDR3 loop reads CASSQTGVSGNTIYF. CDR3 DNA: TGTGCCAGCAGTCAAACGGGGGTCTCTGGAAACACCATATATTTT.

This clone occurred a few times. V is TRBV15 and J is TRBJ1-1, with a tentative D call TRBD1 (5 bases). V was cut by 1 base and J by 1 base, with 10 bases left in between. The CDR3 contains 15 residues. Germline V gene lookup returns CDR1 LNHNV and CDR2 YYDKDF (reference sequence). The CDR3 protein is CATSRGGWENTEAFF. Written as DNA, the CDR3 is TGTGCCACCAGCAGAGGGGGCTGGGAGAACACTGAAGCTTTCTTT.

The rearrangement joins TRBV19 to TRBJ2-7; a possible D gene is TRBD1 (6 bases). Trimming took off 6 bases at V and 3 bases at J, with 15 bases between the two ends. In germline, CDR1 is LNHDA, CDR2 SQIVND (reference sequence). This CDR3 is 14 amino acids long. CDR3 DNA sequence: TGTGCCAGTAGGCCCAGGGGACAACTCTACGAGCAGTACTTC. Its translation is CASRPRGQLYEQYF.

The gene calls are TRBV28 and TRBJ2-3; D is uncertain. CDR3 length: 15 residues. CDR1 is MDHEN and CDR2 is SYDVKM in the germline V gene. Trimming took 3 bases from V and 6 from J, leaving 16 bases between them. CDR3 sequence: CASSLSLSPEDTQYF. DNA for the CDR3: TGTGCCAGCAGTTTGTCCCTGTCCCCTGAGGATACGCAGTATTTT.

CDR3 sequence: CASSPMVASAAYNEQFF. As DNA, the CDR3 is TGTGCCAGCAGCCCAATGGTGGCTAGCGCAGCCTACAATGAGCAGTTCTTC. J is TRBJ2-1 and V is TRBV5-5; tentatively, D is TRBD2 (6 bases). V was clipped by 4 bases and J by 2 bases, with 19 bases between them. The CDR3 extends over 17 amino acids. The germline V gene encodes CDR1 SGHKS and CDR2 YYEKEE (reference sequence).

The chain is built from TRBV19 and TRBJ2-3, with 8 bases identical to TRBD1. The CDR3 loop spans 17 amino acids. The junction had 8 bases not matched to a gene; V was cut back by 2 bases and J by 1 base. Germline assignment: CDR1 LNHDA and CDR2 SQIVND (reference sequence). The CDR3 bases are TGTGCCAGTAGTATAAATGGGCTGGGACAGGGCACAGATACGCAGTATTTT. This translates into CASSINGLGQGTDTQYF.

This chain joins TRBV7-2 and TRBJ2-7; D is perhaps TRBD1 (6 bases). The length of the CDR3 is 16 residues. The V gene lost 5 bases and the J gene lost 3 bases, with 20 bases spanning the gap. Germline V gene data show CDR1 as SGHTA and CDR2 as FQGNSA. The DNA of the CDR3 is TGTGCCAGCAGCCACGAGTGGGACAACAGAATCTACGAGCAGTACTTC. Its translation: CASSHEWDNRIYEQYF.

The chain joins TRBV5-4 to TRBJ1-6, with D uncertain. V was cut by 0 bases and J by 0 bases, with 10 bases left in between. The CDR3 is 17 residues long. CDR1 is SGHNT and CDR2 is YYREEE in the germline V gene (reference sequence). The CDR3 nucleotides are TGTGCCAGCAGCTTGGGTCGTCAGAGCTCCTATAATTCACCCCTCCACTTT. Its protein product is CASSLGRQSSYNSPLHF.

The V and J genes are TRBV2 and TRBJ1-2; TRBD1 is a possible D gene (5 bases). Germline loops: CDR1 SNHLY, CDR2 FYNNEI. V was clipped by 1 base and J by 8 bases, with 17 bases between them. The CDR3 runs 15 residues. The CDR3 nucleotides read TGTGCCAGCAGTGAAGGTCAGGGTCGACAAGTGGGCTACACCTTC. Protein: CASSEGQGRQVGYTF. Using reference TRBV2 and TRBJ1-2 for the parts outside the CDR3, the full variable domain is EPEVTQTPSHQVTQMGQEVILRCVPISNHLYFYWYRQILGQKVEFLVSFYNNEISEKSEIFDDQFSVERPDGSNFTLKIRSTKLEDSAMYFCASSEGQGRQVGYTFGSGTRLTVV.

V gene TRBV6-6 combines with J gene TRBJ1-2; D is possibly TRBD1 (5 bases). This CDR3 is 14 amino acids long. Trimming cost V 6 bases and J 0 bases, with 11 bases left between them. Per the germline V gene, CDR1 is MNHNY and CDR2 is SVGAGI (reference sequence). The CDR3 loop is CASSPVGPNYGYTF. DNA of the CDR3: TGTGCCAGCAGCCCCGTGGGACCTAACTATGGCTACACCTTC.

The chain joins TRBV6-6 to TRBJ1-2, with 8 bases that match TRBD1. J lost 6 bases, V lost 2 bases, and 8 bases had no gene match. Per germline, CDR1 MNHNY and CDR2 SVGAGI (reference sequence). CDR3 length: 15 amino acids. DNA for the CDR3: TGTGCCAGCAGTTACACAGACAGGGGATCGAATGGCTACACCTTC. This codes for CASSYTDRGSNGYTF.

The V call is TRBV28, the J call TRBJ2-3, with D possibly being TRBD2 (6 bases). Germline V gives CDR1 MDHEN, CDR2 SYDVKM. The CDR3 extends over 16 amino acids. V was pared by 6 bases and J by 1 base, with 17 bases between. CDR3 coding DNA: TGTGCCAGCAGACCTCCACTAGCAATTCGCACAGATACGCAGTATTTT. This translates into CASRPPLAIRTDTQYF. Full variable domain (rest looked up from reference TRBV28 and TRBJ2-3): DVKVTQSSRYLVKRTGEKVFLECVQDMDHENMFWYRQDPGLGLRLIYFSYDVKMKEKGDIPEGYSVSREKKERFSLILESASTNQTSMYLCASRPPLAIRTDTQYFGPGTRLTVL.

V and J are TRBV9 and TRBJ2-3; D is possibly TRBD2 (6 bases). Germline loops: CDR1 SGDLS, CDR2 YYNGEE. The length of the CDR3 is 16 residues. V was clipped by 2 bases and J by 2 bases, with 15 bases between them. The CDR3 spells CASSVYQGLDTDTQYF. CDR3 in DNA: TGTGCCAGCAGCGTCTATCAGGGACTCGACACAGATACGCAGTATTTT.

This clone was seen only a few times. This chain uses TRBV18 with TRBJ1-1; TRBD1 is a possible D gene (6 bases). Trimming shortened V by 1 base and J by 5 bases, and 14 bases separated the two germline ends. The CDR3 extends over 15 amino acids. Germline CDR1 and CDR2: KGHSH and LQKENI. The CDR3 protein is CASSPRTTGLTEAFF. The CDR3 DNA reads as TGTGCCAGCTCACCACGTACCACAGGGTTGACTGAAGCTTTCTTT.

The chain carries TRBV5-4 and TRBJ1-6, with D perhaps matching TRBD1 (5 bases). CDR1 and CDR2 from the germline V gene are SGHNT and YYREEE (reference sequence). There are 16 residues in the CDR3. V was clipped by 0 bases and J by 8 bases, with 15 bases between them. CDR3 sequence (DNA): TGTGCCAGCAGCTTGGTGAGAGGGGTCGTAGATTCACCCCTCCACTTT. This translates into CASSLVRGVVDSPLHF.

This clone was seen a few times. The chain couples TRBV5-4 to TRBJ2-5; D remains ambiguous. In germline, CDR1 is SGHNT, CDR2 YYREEE (reference sequence). This CDR3 has 13 amino acids. V lost 6 bases to trimming and J lost 7 bases, with 16 bases between them. The CDR3 loop is CASTSAGLGTQYF. The CDR3 nucleotides are TGTGCCAGCACCTCGGCCGGGTTAGGGACCCAGTACTTC.

The chain combines TRBV19 with TRBJ1-2; 7 bases line up with TRBD1. V shed 3 bases and J 2 bases; nucleotides not matched to a gene: 3. CDR1 is LNHDA, CDR2 SQIVND, per germline (reference sequence). This CDR3 has 14 amino acids. The CDR3 sequence is CASSMSGGNYGYTF. CDR3 DNA: TGTGCCAGTAGTATGTCAGGGGGAAACTATGGCTACACCTTC. Supplemented by reference TRBV19 and TRBJ1-2, the full variable domain reads DGGITQSPKYLFRKEGQNVTLSCEQNLNHDAMYWYRQDPGQGLRLIYYSQIVNDFQKGDIAEGYSVSREKKESFPLTVTSAQKNPTAFYLCASSMSGGNYGYTFGSGTRLTVV.